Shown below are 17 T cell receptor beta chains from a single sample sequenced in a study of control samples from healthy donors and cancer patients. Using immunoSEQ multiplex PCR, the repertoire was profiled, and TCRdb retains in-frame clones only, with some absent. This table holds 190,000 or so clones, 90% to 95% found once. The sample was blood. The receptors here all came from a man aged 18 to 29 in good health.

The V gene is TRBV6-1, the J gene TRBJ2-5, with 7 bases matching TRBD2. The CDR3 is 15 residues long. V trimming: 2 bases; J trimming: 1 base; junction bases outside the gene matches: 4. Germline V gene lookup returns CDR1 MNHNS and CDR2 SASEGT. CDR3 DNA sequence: TGTGCCAGCAGTGAACTTGGGGGGGGCCAAGAGACCCAGTACTTC. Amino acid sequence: CASSELGGGQETQYF.

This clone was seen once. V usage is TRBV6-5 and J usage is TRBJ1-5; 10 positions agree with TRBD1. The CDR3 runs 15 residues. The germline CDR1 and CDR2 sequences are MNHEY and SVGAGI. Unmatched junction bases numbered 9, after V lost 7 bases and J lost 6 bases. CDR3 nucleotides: TGTGCCAGCACTCCGGACAGGGGGGGGAGTCAGCCCCAGCATTTT. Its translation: CASTPDRGGSQPQHF.

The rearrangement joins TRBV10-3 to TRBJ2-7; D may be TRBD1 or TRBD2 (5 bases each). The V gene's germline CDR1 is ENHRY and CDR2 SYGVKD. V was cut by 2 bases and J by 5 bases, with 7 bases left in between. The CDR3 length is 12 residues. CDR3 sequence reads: CAISEGGDEQYF. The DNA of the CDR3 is TGTGCCATCAGTGAGGGGGGAGACGAGCAGTACTTC.

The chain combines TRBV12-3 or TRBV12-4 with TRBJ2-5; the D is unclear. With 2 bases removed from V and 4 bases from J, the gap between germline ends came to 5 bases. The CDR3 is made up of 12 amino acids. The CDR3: CASSLQIETQYF. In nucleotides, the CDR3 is TGTGCCAGCAGTTTACAAATAGAGACCCAGTACTTC.

The CDR3 region has the DNA TGTGCCAGCAGCCTGGGTTTTTTCCCTTCCTACGAGCAGTACTTC. This encodes CASSLGFFPSYEQYF. The rearrangement uses TRBV4-2 and TRBJ2-7; D gene uncertain. The germline V gene encodes CDR1 LGHNA and CDR2 YNFKEQ. V was shortened by 4 bases and J by 1 base, with 14 bases between the two germline ends. The CDR3 is 15 amino acids.

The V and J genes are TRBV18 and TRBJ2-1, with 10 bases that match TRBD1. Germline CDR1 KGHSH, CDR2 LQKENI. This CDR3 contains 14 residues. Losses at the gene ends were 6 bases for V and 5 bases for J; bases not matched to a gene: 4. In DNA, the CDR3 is TGTGCCAGCTCTCGGACAGGGGGGGACAATGAGCAGTTCTTC. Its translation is CASSRTGGDNEQFF.

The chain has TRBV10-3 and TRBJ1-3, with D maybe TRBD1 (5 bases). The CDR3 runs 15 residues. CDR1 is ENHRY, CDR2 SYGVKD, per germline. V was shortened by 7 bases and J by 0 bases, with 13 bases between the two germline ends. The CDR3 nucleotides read TGTGCCATCATGAGGGACCCTTCCTCTGGAAACACCATATATTTT. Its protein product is CAIMRDPSSGNTIYF.

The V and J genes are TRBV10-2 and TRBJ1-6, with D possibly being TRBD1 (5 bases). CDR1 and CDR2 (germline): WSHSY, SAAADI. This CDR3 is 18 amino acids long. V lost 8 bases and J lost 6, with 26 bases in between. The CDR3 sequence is CASLGFRVPGKTNSPLHF. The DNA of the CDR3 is TGCGCCAGCCTAGGGTTCAGGGTCCCCGGGAAGACTAATTCACCCCTCCACTTT.

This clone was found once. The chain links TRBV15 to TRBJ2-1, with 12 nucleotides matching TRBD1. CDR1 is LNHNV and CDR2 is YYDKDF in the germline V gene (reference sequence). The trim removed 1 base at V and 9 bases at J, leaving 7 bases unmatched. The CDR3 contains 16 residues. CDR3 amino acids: CATSRGPGQGAVEQFF. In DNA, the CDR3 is TGTGCCACCAGCAGAGGCCCGGGACAGGGGGCTGTTGAGCAGTTCTTC.

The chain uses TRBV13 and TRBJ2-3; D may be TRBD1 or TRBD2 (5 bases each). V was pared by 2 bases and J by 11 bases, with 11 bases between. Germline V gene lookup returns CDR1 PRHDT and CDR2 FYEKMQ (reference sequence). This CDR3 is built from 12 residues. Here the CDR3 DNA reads TGTGCCAGCAGCTTAATCCGGGACCGGCAGTATTTT. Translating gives CASSLIRDRQYF.

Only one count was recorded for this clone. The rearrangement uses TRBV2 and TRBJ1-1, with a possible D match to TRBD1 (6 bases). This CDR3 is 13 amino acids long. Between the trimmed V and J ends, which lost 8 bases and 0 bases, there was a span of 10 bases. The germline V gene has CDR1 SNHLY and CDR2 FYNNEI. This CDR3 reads CASVGDMNTEAFF. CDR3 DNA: TGTGCCAGCGTGGGGGACATGAACACTGAAGCTTTCTTT.

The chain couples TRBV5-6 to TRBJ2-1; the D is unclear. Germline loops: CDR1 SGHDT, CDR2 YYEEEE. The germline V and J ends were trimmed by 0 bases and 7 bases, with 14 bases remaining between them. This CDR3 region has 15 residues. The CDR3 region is CASSLVAGGHNEQFF. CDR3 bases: TGTGCCAGCAGCTTGGTGGCCGGCGGCCATAATGAGCAGTTCTTC.

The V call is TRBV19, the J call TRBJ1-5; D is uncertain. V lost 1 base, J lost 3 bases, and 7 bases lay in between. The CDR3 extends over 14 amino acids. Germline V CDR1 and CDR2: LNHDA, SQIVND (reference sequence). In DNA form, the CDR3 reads TGTGCCAGTAGTATAGGTGGACTCAATCAGCCCCAGCATTTT. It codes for CASSIGGLNQPQHF. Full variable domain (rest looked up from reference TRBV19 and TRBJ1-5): DGGITQSPKYLFRKEGQNVTLSCEQNLNHDAMYWYRQDPGQGLRLIYYSQIVNDFQKGDIAEGYSVSREKKESFPLTVTSAQKNPTAFYLCASSIGGLNQPQHFGDGTRLSIL.

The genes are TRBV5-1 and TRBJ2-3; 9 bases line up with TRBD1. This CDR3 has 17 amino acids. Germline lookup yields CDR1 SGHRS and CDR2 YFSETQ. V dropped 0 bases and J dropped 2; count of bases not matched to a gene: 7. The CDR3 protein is CASSLDTGTGITDTQYF. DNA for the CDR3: TGCGCCAGCAGCTTGGACACCGGGACAGGGATCACAGATACGCAGTATTTT.

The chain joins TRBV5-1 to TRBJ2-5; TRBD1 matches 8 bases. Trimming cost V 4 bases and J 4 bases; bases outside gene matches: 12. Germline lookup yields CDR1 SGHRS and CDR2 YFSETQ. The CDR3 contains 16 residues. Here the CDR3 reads CASSAGQGQFSETQYF. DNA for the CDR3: TGCGCCAGCAGCGCCGGACAGGGTCAGTTCTCAGAGACCCAGTACTTC.

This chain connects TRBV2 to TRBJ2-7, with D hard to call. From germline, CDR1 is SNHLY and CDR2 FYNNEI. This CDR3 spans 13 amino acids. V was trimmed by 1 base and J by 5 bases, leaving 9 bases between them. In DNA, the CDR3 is TGTGCCAGCAGTGAAGACAGCCAGGACGAGCAGTACTTC. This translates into CASSEDSQDEQYF. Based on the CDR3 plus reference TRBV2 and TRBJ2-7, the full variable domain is EPEVTQTPSHQVTQMGQEVILRCVPISNHLYFYWYRQILGQKVEFLVSFYNNEISEKSEIFDDQFSVERPDGSNFTLKIRSTKLEDSAMYFCASSEDSQDEQYFGPGTRLTVT.

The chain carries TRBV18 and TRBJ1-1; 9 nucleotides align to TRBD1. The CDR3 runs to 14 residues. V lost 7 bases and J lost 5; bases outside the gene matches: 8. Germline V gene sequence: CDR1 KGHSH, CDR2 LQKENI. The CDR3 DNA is TGTGCCAGCTGGGAAACAGGGGGCGAAACTGAAGCTTTCTTT. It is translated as CASWETGGETEAFF.